This T cell receptor beta chain was identified during a study of CD8 T cells in Susac syndrome. RNA was extracted with the RNeasy kit, and a quantity of about 0.5 to 1 ug was reverse transcribed using random hexamers. Amplification of TCR beta CDR3 across 54 Vbeta and 13 Jbeta was performed with immunoSEQ multiplex PCR. Via MiXCR, TCRdb re-called the immunoSEQ multiplex PCR reads, giving one row per CDR3 protein. This table holds about 200,000 distinct CDR3 sequences, approximately 95% found once. CD8+ and CD4+ T cells taken from blood had their TCR beta sequenced. V was pared by 4 bases and J by 4 bases, with 8 bases of the junction left unmatched. Germline V CDR1 and CDR2: SGHRS, YFSETQ. This CDR3 has 15 amino acids.

This chain joins TRBV5-1 and TRBJ2-5, with 9 nucleotides matching TRBD1. Sequenced sample: CD4+ T cells from PBMCs. This receptor was obtained from a human donor in good health. The CDR3 DNA follows: TGCGCCAGCAGCCCCGGGACAGGGACGGGAGAGACCCAGTACTTC. Its protein is CASSPGTGTGETQYF.